This T cell receptor (beta chain) emerged from a study of blood T cell repertoires in COVID-19. The count of this clone is one. Trimming left V 5 bases short and J 3 bases short, with 4 bases between. Germline V gene data show CDR1 as MDHEN and CDR2 as SYDVKM. CDR3 length: 11 amino acids. TCRdb's copy holds only in-frame clones and misses some; the assay was immunoSEQ multiplex PCR. This sample has some 150,000 clones; around 88% occur once, and the top ten carry approximately 1.5%. This sequence joins TRBV28 and TRBJ1-1; D is ambiguous. The sample comprised peripheral blood. The TCR was taken from a woman aged 55-75 years with acute or convalescent COVID-19. The CDR3 region is CASSPDTEAFF. The DNA of the CDR3 is TGTGCCAGCAGTCCGGACACTGAAGCTTTCTTT. The full variable domain, with the rest looked up from reference TRBV28 and TRBJ1-1, is DVKVTQSSRYLVKRTGEKVFLECVQDMDHENMFWYRQDPGLGLRLIYFSYDVKMKEKGDIPEGYSVSREKKERFSLILESASTNQTSMYLCASSPDTEAFFGQGTRLTVV.